Reported below is one TCR beta chain. Its antigen remains unknown. Cells sorted by CD45RO/CCR7/CD25/CD127/CD95/CD27 comprised CD4+ naive, central memory, regulatory and stem cell-like memory cells. The CDR3 sequence is 14 residues long. The germline gives CDR1 ENHRY, CDR2 SYGVKD. V dropped 2 bases and J dropped 1 base, with 8 bases sitting between them. Isolated RNA was reverse transcribed in full, so expressed TCRB transcripts were sequenced. Naive, central memory and regulatory T cell samples averaged about 3.6 million immunoSEQ reads each. The data were produced by immunoSEQ multiplex PCR, yet TCRdb's version contains in-frame clones alone and is incomplete. Of under 950,000 clones in the sample, roughly a sixth were seen once. This sample was taken from a study of beta chain features in type 1 diabetes. Broader study findings: Patients and controls would share equally any PCR tilt toward shorter templates. VDJ junctions from type 1 diabetes patients carried fewer insertions and larger deletions.

The sample was naive CD4+ T cells from blood. This clonotype originated in a woman aged 18-29 years in good health. The chain is built from TRBV10-3 and TRBJ1-1; TRBD1 might be the D (6 bases). The CDR3 region is CAISEGTPNTEAFF. The CDR3 DNA follows: TGTGCCATCAGTGAGGGGACACCGAACACTGAAGCTTTCTTT.